This TCR beta chain comes out of a study of cytomegalovirus exposure and HLA in healthy donors. Study-wide context: An analysis done earlier identified fewer than 140 million unique TCR beta sequences from approximately 180 million T cells. General study results and limits: An ancestry cluster, one associated with Asian ancestry, reportedly showed fewer N-insertions than the approximately 650-donor mean in a later analysis. Among the CMV-associated chains, a few were confirmed in vitro as specific for CMV antigens.

PCR was performed using 60 Vbeta and 13 Jbeta primers. Method: immunoSEQ multiplex PCR; TCRdb's copy keeps in-frame clones and lacks some. The table records some 160,000 clones, 84% of them present only once. In regard to this clone: Its antigen is currently unknown.

Germline V gives CDR1 SGHDN, CDR2 FVKESK. V lost 0 bases to trimming and J lost 2 bases, with 12 bases between them. The CDR3 totals 16 residues. What was sequenced was PBMCs. This TCR came from a man between 45 and 60 years old in good health and CMV-seropositive. This rearrangement joins TRBV14 to TRBJ2-3; D is perhaps TRBD2 (6 bases). The CDR3 nucleotides read TGTGCCAGCAGCCAAGATGGGGGACTTCACACAGATACGCAGTATTTT. Translating gives CASSQDGGLHTDTQYF.